What follows are 16 T cell receptor beta chains derived from one specimen sequenced in a study of T cells in Graves' hyperthyroidism and ophthalmopathy. The investigators amplified TCR beta CDR3 regions from RNA transcripts. RT-PCR in the first round (using the HTBI primer set) targeted the TCR CDR3. TCRdb reprocessed the multiplex PCR reads with MiXCR, giving one entry per CDR3 protein. Among over 700,000 distinct CDR3 sequences listed, roughly 20% were seen once. Sequenced sample: blood. The receptors were sampled from a woman aged 50 to 65 with Graves' hyperthyroidism that later progressed to Graves' ophthalmopathy.

J is TRBJ1-5 and V is TRBV12-5; no clear D. CDR1 and CDR2 from the germline V gene are LGHNT and FRNRAP. Trimming left V 4 bases short and J 7 bases short, with 11 bases between. This CDR3 is 13 amino acids long. The CDR3, as DNA: TGTGCTAGTGGTTCGGGAAGGGCCCAGCCCCAGCATTTT. Translating gives CASGSGRAQPQHF. The variable domain in full, with the rest retrieved from reference TRBV12-5 and TRBJ1-5, is DARVTQTPRHKVTEMGQEVTMRCQPILGHNTVFWYRQTMMQGLELLAYFRNRAPLDDSGMPKDRFSAEMPDATLATLKIQPSEPRDSAVYFCASGSGRAQPQHFGDGTRLSIL.

The chain uses TRBV7-9 and TRBJ1-1, with D tentatively TRBD1 (6 bases). This CDR3 is built from 14 residues. V was cut by 5 bases and J by 5 bases, with 15 bases left in between. The germline CDR1 and CDR2 sequences are SEHNR and FQNEAQ (reference sequence). The chain's CDR3 is CASSPPGGTTEAFF. The DNA of the CDR3 is TGTGCCAGCAGCCCCCCTGGGGGCACGACTGAAGCTTTCTTT.

The V gene is TRBV27, the J gene TRBJ2-2, with TRBD2 as a possible D gene (5 bases). CDR3 size: 13 residues. V lost 11 bases and J lost 2, with 12 bases in between. Germline V gene sequence: CDR1 MNHEY, CDR2 SMNVEV (reference sequence). CDR3 residues: CAGGRSNTGELFF. The CDR3 bases are TGTGCCGGAGGACGGTCAAACACCGGGGAGCTGTTTTTT.

This clonotype has ten or more counts. The chain carries TRBV5-1 and TRBJ1-1, with TRBD1 matching over 9 bases. The germline CDR1 and CDR2 sequences are SGHRS and YFSETQ. The CDR3 loop spans 16 amino acids. V gave up 7 bases and J gave up 5 bases; unmatched junction bases: 15. The CDR3 sequence: CASGLGQGVGRTEAFF. The CDR3 DNA reads as TGCGCCAGCGGCCTGGGACAGGGAGTGGGTAGGACTGAAGCTTTCTTT.

This clonotype was picked up a small number of times. This sequence joins TRBV29-1 and TRBJ2-3; TRBD1 is a possible D gene (5 bases). The CDR3 is made up of 13 amino acids. V shed 4 bases and J shed 8 bases, with 16 bases lying between them. Per the germline V gene, CDR1 is SQVTM and CDR2 is ANQGSEA. The CDR3 coding sequence is TGCAGCGTTGGACAGACCGGTGGGTCTACGCAGTATTTT. Translated, it gives CSVGQTGGSTQYF.

The CDR3, as DNA: TGTGCCAGCAGCTTAGCCCTCCGGGGGGCAGGGCACAATGAGCAGTTCTTC. This codes for CASSLALRGAGHNEQFF. The chain links TRBV7-9 to TRBJ2-1; D is possibly TRBD2 (7 bases). The length of the CDR3 is 17 residues. Germline V CDR1 and CDR2: SEHNR, FQNEAQ (reference sequence). V lost 0 bases to trimming and J lost 5 bases, with 17 bases between them.

This clonotype was counted only a few times. This chain links TRBV14 with TRBJ2-3, with 13 bases that match TRBD2. Germline V gene data show CDR1 as SGHDN and CDR2 as FVKESK. This CDR3 comprises 19 residues. Unmatched junction bases numbered 10, after V lost 4 bases and J lost 0 bases. CDR3 amino acids: CASSPPGTSGDPSTDTQYF. The CDR3, as DNA: TGTGCCAGCAGCCCTCCCGGGACTAGCGGGGACCCTAGCACAGATACGCAGTATTTT.

This clonotype was counted only a few times. The chain uses TRBV6-1 and TRBJ2-7, with D perhaps TRBD1 (5 bases). Germline values: CDR1 MNHNS, CDR2 SASEGT. This CDR3 contains 14 residues. Trimming shortened V by 5 bases and J by 1 base, and 12 bases separated the two germline ends. In DNA form, the CDR3 reads TGTGCCAGCAGTTATCAGGGAAGATCCTACGAGCAGTACTTC. Translating it yields CASSYQGRSYEQYF.

The V and J genes are TRBV19 and TRBJ2-2; D is uncertain. The CDR3 has 13 amino acids. V gave up 3 bases and J gave up 4 bases, with 6 bases separating them. Germline CDR1 reads LNHDA; CDR2 reads SQIVND (reference sequence). Written as DNA, the CDR3 is TGTGCCAGTAGTATCCAGGTCACCGGGGAGCTGTTTTTT. Translated: CASSIQVTGELFF.

In this sample, this clonotype turned up a few times. The V gene is TRBV13, the J gene TRBJ1-1; D not resolved. This CDR3 contains 14 residues. CDR1 PRHDT and CDR2 FYEKMQ come from the germline V gene (reference sequence). The ends were cut back, 7 bases at V and 3 bases at J, with 15 bases in the middle. CDR3 residues: CASTFGLGDTEAFF. Written as DNA, the CDR3 is TGTGCCAGCACCTTCGGGTTAGGAGACACTGAAGCTTTCTTT.

This chain connects TRBV19 to TRBJ2-1, with D hard to call. Between the trimmed V and J ends, which lost 3 bases and 3 bases, there was a span of 3 bases. The germline V gene encodes CDR1 LNHDA and CDR2 SQIVND (reference sequence). The CDR3 extends over 12 amino acids. The CDR3 coding sequence is TGTGCCAGTAGTATCTACTACAATGAGCAGTTCTTC. It codes for CASSIYYNEQFF.

This clonotype showed up just a few times. The CDR3 DNA sequence: TGTGCCAGTAGAGATAAGGGAGGGTTGCCCTACAATGAGCAGTTCTTC. Protein sequence: CASRDKGGLPYNEQFF. V and J are TRBV19 and TRBJ2-1; 7 nucleotides align to TRBD2. The CDR3 length is 16 residues. V was clipped by 6 bases and J by 2 bases; unmatched bases: 10. Germline V gene data show CDR1 as LNHDA and CDR2 as SQIVND (reference sequence).

This clonotype was observed a handful of times. This chain uses TRBV2 with TRBJ2-6; 10 nucleotides agree with TRBD1. This CDR3 has 16 amino acids. Germline lookup yields CDR1 SNHLY and CDR2 FYNNEI. V shed 8 bases and J 2 bases; nucleotides not matched to a gene: 6. The CDR3 reads CASLDRGLAGANVLTF. For the CDR3, the DNA is TGTGCCAGCCTGGACAGGGGGTTAGCTGGGGCCAACGTCCTGACTTTC.

The rearrangement uses TRBV5-4 and TRBJ2-3, with D possibly matching TRBD2 (6 bases). This CDR3 region has 13 residues. Germline CDR1 and CDR2: SGHNT and YYREEE (reference sequence). Trimming stripped 9 bases from V and 0 bases from J, with 11 bases between. The CDR3: CAMGGTSTDTQYF. CDR3 DNA sequence: TGTGCCATGGGGGGTACTAGCACAGATACGCAGTATTTT.

This clonotype was found a few times. V usage is TRBV19 and J usage is TRBJ2-1, with 7 bases that match TRBD1. The V gene's germline CDR1 is LNHDA and CDR2 SQIVND (reference sequence). The V segment lost 1 base and the J segment 2 bases; nucleotides outside the gene matches: 2. CDR3 length: 15 residues. CDR3 nucleotides: TGTGCCAGTAGTATAGGCCAGGGGGCCTACAATGAGCAGTTCTTC. It is translated as CASSIGQGAYNEQFF.

V gene TRBV10-2 combines with J gene TRBJ2-3, with 7 positions matching TRBD2. The CDR3 covers 13 residues. The ends lost 8 bases at V and 4 bases at J; junction bases unmatched: 6. CDR1 is WSHSY and CDR2 is SAAADI in the germline V gene. The CDR3 sequence: CASGRRGSDTQYF. The CDR3 nucleotides read TGCGCCAGCGGACGGCGGGGGTCAGATACGCAGTATTTT.